These T cell receptor beta chains were read from a single sample in a study of blood T cell repertoires in COVID-19. Using immunoSEQ multiplex PCR, the repertoire was profiled, and TCRdb retains in-frame clones only, with some absent. The data show more than 150,000 clones, 86% seen once. The sequenced material came from peripheral blood. The source is a man in his 60s with acute or convalescent COVID-19. Both conserved end residues are part of each CDR3. D genes are given only for firm matches. Some rows mark clone size as missing; the rest say once, few, many or name a class of expanded clone.

size: few; D: TRBD2; J: TRBJ2-1; V: TRBV28; DNA: TGTGCCAGCACGGCGGGAGGGCATAATGAGCAGTTCTTC; CDR3: CASTAGGHNEQFF
size: NA; D: NA; J: TRBJ2-1; V: TRBV6-5; DNA: TGTGCCAGCAGTCCCGACTTATTACGTGGTGAGCAGTTCTTC; CDR3: CASSPDLLRGEQFF
size: NA; D: NA; J: TRBJ2-5; V: TRBV29-1; DNA: TGCAGCGTTGACCCACAGGGTAGGAGATACCAAGAGACCCAGTACTTC; CDR3: CSVDPQGRRYQETQYF
size: once; D: TRBD2; J: TRBJ2-1; V: TRBV13; DNA: TGTGCCAGCGGGTCGACTAGCGGAGACAATGAGCAGTTCTTC; CDR3: CASGSTSGDNEQFF
size: NA; D: TRBD1; J: TRBJ2-3; V: TRBV3-1/TRBV3-2; DNA: TGTGCCAGCAAGTGGGGGGACAGGGACGCAGATACGCAGTATTTT; CDR3: CASKWGDRDADTQYF
size: few; D: NA; J: TRBJ1-5; V: TRBV21-1; DNA: TGTGCCAGCAGCGTGCCGCCACGGGATAGCAATCAGCCCCAGCATTTT; CDR3: CASSVPPRDSNQPQHF
size: NA; D: NA; J: TRBJ1-3; V: TRBV29-1; DNA: TGCAGCGTTTCCCGGGGCTCTGGAAACACCATATATTTT; CDR3: CSVSRGSGNTIYF
size: NA; D: TRBD2; J: TRBJ2-5; V: TRBV3-1/TRBV3-2; DNA: TGTGCCAGCAGCCAAAACCCGGGACTAGCGGGGATCCAAGAGACCCAGTACTTC; CDR3: CASSQNPGLAGIQETQYF
size: few; D: NA; J: TRBJ2-3; V: TRBV5-1; DNA: TGCGCCAGCAGCTTGATGGGAGAGTTGACAGATACGCAGTATTTT; CDR3: CASSLMGELTDTQYF
size: NA; D: TRBD1; J: TRBJ1-1; V: TRBV10-3; DNA: TGTGCCATCAGTGAGTCTGGACAGGAGAACACTGAAGCTTTCTTT; CDR3: CAISESGQENTEAFF
size: NA; D: TRBD1; J: TRBJ2-6; V: TRBV18; DNA: TGTGCCAGCTCACCGGCAGGGGGCGTTTCTGGGGCCAACGTCCTGACTTTC; CDR3: CASSPAGGVSGANVLTF
size: NA; D: TRBD2; J: TRBJ2-7; V: TRBV10-1; DNA: TGCGCCAGCAGTGAGACGGCTAGCGGGAGGCGGTACTTC; CDR3: CASSETASGRRYF
size: NA; D: NA; J: TRBJ2-3; V: TRBV7-3; DNA: TGTGCCAGCAGCAGGACTGGTTCCACAGATACGCAGTATTTT; CDR3: CASSRTGSTDTQYF
size: NA; D: NA; J: TRBJ2-1; V: TRBV5-1; DNA: TGCGCCAGCGGCCAAGGGCGGGCCTACAATGAGCAGTTCTTC; CDR3: CASGQGRAYNEQFF
size: NA; D: NA; J: TRBJ1-6; V: TRBV28; DNA: TGTGCCAGCAGACGGGTCTATAATTCACCCCTCCACTTT; CDR3: CASRRVYNSPLHF
size: NA; D: NA; J: TRBJ1-4; V: TRBV5-1; DNA: TGCGCCAGCAGCCCCTTCGGGGGGACAACTAATGAAAAACTGTTTTTT; CDR3: CASSPFGGTTNEKLFF
size: NA; D: NA; J: TRBJ1-1; V: TRBV27; DNA: TGTGCCAGCAGTCTACTGGGAGCGGGCACTGAAGCTTTCTTT; CDR3: CASSLLGAGTEAFF
size: NA; D: TRBD1; J: TRBJ2-1; V: TRBV9; DNA: TGTGCCAGCAGCGGGGGGTTGACAGGGAAGCAGTTCTTC; CDR3: CASSGGLTGKQFF
size: NA; D: NA; J: TRBJ2-7; V: TRBV7-9; DNA: TGTGCCAGCAGCTTAGGCGTGAGCTCCTACGAGCAGTACTTC; CDR3: CASSLGVSSYEQYF
size: NA; D: TRBD2; J: TRBJ2-7; V: TRBV4-1; DNA: TGCGCCAGCAGCTTCGGACTAGCGGGAGTGTACGAGCAGTACTTC; CDR3: CASSFGLAGVYEQYF
size: NA; D: TRBD1; J: TRBJ2-7; V: TRBV18; DNA: TGTGCCAGCTCACTGCGGCAGGGGGCGATCTACGAGCAGTACTTC; CDR3: CASSLRQGAIYEQYF
size: NA; D: NA; J: TRBJ2-2; V: TRBV4-2; DNA: TGTGCCAGCAGCCGCCAAAACCGGACTACGAACACCGGGGAGCTGTTTTTT; CDR3: CASSRQNRTTNTGELFF
size: NA; D: TRBD1; J: TRBJ2-3; V: TRBV24-1; DNA: TGTGCCACCAGTGACTCGGGACAGGGCGGGACAGATACGCAGTATTTT; CDR3: CATSDSGQGGTDTQYF
size: NA; D: TRBD1; J: TRBJ1-1; V: TRBV6-5; DNA: TGTGCCAGCAGCCCCAGGGGGGCGAACACTGAAGCTTTCTTT; CDR3: CASSPRGANTEAFF
size: NA; D: NA; J: TRBJ1-1; V: TRBV5-5; DNA: TGTGCCAGCACCAAAGTGACAACCGTGAACACTGAAGCTTTCTTT; CDR3: CASTKVTTVNTEAFF
size: NA; D: NA; J: TRBJ1-4; V: TRBV6-5; DNA: TGTGCCAGCAGCAAGAGGACAGCTCCAAGCGTCCTGTTTTTT; CDR3: CASSKRTAPSVLFF
size: once; D: TRBD2; J: TRBJ2-1; V: TRBV27; DNA: TGTGCCAGCAAATGGCGGGAGGGCCAGGGCAGGGAGCAGTTCTTC; CDR3: CASKWREGQGREQFF
size: once; D: TRBD2; J: TRBJ2-7; V: TRBV27; DNA: TGTGCCAGCAGTAGCGGGAGTCTCCACGAGCAGTACTTC; CDR3: CASSSGSLHEQYF
size: NA; D: NA; J: TRBJ2-1; V: TRBV2; DNA: TGTGCCAGCAGTGAAGCTAGCGGCGGGTTTATAAATGAGCAGTTCTTC; CDR3: CASSEASGGFINEQFF
size: NA; D: TRBD1; J: TRBJ2-3; V: TRBV5-1; DNA: TGCGCCAGCTACAGGGGGGGCACAGATACGCAGTATTTT; CDR3: CASYRGGTDTQYF
size: NA; D: NA; J: TRBJ1-2; V: TRBV3-1/TRBV3-2; DNA: TGTGCCAGCAGCCAAGCAGGGCTCTACTATGGCTACACCTTC; CDR3: CASSQAGLYYGYTF
size: NA; D: NA; J: TRBJ1-6; V: TRBV21-1; DNA: TGTGCCAGCAGCGCCAGGGGTAATTCACCCCTCCACTTT; CDR3: CASSARGNSPLHF